This TCR beta chain was sequenced in a study of blood T cell repertoires in COVID-19. On the study more broadly: Specimens from acute and convalescent COVID-19 originated in the United States, Italy and Spain.

Participants spanned ages about 18 to 100 years and resided in roughly 26 US areas. Participants were placed into cohorts based on the clinical history they reported. The ends were cut back, 6 bases at V and 1 base at J, with 15 bases in the middle. The CDR3 contains 15 residues. Germline V gene data show CDR1 as LNHDA and CDR2 as SQIVND (reference sequence). Original processing methods: For nucleated cells, counts were estimated from reference gene primer amplification. Clones were read by immunoSEQ multiplex PCR, and TCRdb kept only the in-frame ones, dropping some. That table is the source of V, J and clone size, and D and trimming were worked out from the DNA. The sample has about 200,000 clones, approximately 73% seen once.

This sequence was found in a woman aged 50 to 60 with acute COVID-19. The chain uses TRBV19 and TRBJ1-1; D is perhaps TRBD1 (5 bases). Sequencing was carried out using PBMCs or T cells enriched from blood (not recorded which). The CDR3 DNA reads as TGTGCCAGTAGATCGCCGGACAAAAAGAACACTGAAGCTTTCTTT. This sequence encodes CASRSPDKKNTEAFF.